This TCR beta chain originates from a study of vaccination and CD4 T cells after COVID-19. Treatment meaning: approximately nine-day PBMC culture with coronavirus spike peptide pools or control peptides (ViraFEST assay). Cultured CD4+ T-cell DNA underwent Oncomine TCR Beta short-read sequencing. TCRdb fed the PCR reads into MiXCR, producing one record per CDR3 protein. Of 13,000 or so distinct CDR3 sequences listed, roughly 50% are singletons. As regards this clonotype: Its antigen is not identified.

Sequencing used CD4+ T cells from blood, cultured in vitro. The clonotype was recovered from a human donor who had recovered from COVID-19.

The CDR3 is CASSSKASNQPQHF. CDR3 nucleotides: TGTGCCAGCAGCTCAAAGGCTAGCAATCAGCCCCAGCATTTT. The chain joins TRBV6-1 to TRBJ1-5, with unresolved D. The CDR3 has 14 amino acids. CDR1 and CDR2 from the germline V gene are MNHNS and SASEGT. V lost 6 bases and J lost 0, with 9 bases in between.